The next 30 T cell receptor beta chains were all read from a single sample in a study of T cells in Graves' hyperthyroidism and ophthalmopathy. TCR beta CDR3 sequences were amplified from RNA transcripts. The HTBI primer set served for first-round RT-PCR of the TCR CDR3. TCRdb called the multiplex PCR reads again in MiXCR, with one record for every CDR3 protein. The data show hundreds of thousands of distinct CDR3 sequences, 15% to 20% seen once. The sequencing input was blood. The receptor set was obtained from a man aged 35 to 55 with Graves' hyperthyroidism.

This clonotype was picked up many times. The genes are TRBV20-1 and TRBJ2-7; 10 bases line up with TRBD1. V gave up 0 bases and J gave up 3 bases; unmatched junction bases: 5. In germline, CDR1 is DFQATT, CDR2 SNEGSKA (reference sequence). The CDR3 spans 15 residues. The CDR3 here is CSARDGDRGGYEQYF. In DNA form, the CDR3 reads TGCAGTGCTAGAGATGGGGACAGGGGAGGCTACGAGCAGTACTTC.

The sample holds many counts of this clonotype. The V and J genes are TRBV3-1 and TRBJ1-1, with 8 bases aligning to TRBD1. Germline V lookup: CDR1 LGHDT, CDR2 YNNKEL (reference sequence). The V segment lost 1 base and the J segment 11 bases; nucleotides outside the gene matches: 9. The length of the CDR3 is 14 residues. CDR3 nucleotides: TGTGCCAGCAGCCAAGGAGGGCAGGGGGCGGTGGCTTTCTTT. Amino acid sequence: CASSQGGQGAVAFF.

This clonotype was seen a handful of times. The chain has TRBV2 and TRBJ2-7; possibly TRBD2 for D (6 bases). Germline CDR1 reads SNHLY; CDR2 reads FYNNEI. The CDR3 has 12 amino acids. Trimming stripped 3 bases from V and 6 bases from J, with 9 bases between. CDR3 amino acids: CASSERGGEQYF. CDR3 DNA sequence: TGTGCCAGCAGTGAGCGGGGTGGCGAGCAGTACTTC.

This clonotype was seen repeatedly, ten times or more. The chain recombines TRBV20-1 with TRBJ1-1; maybe TRBD1 (5 bases). Trimming stripped 5 bases from V and 8 bases from J, with 18 bases between. In germline, CDR1 is DFQATT, CDR2 SNEGSKA (reference sequence). The CDR3 is made up of 13 amino acids. The CDR3 region is CSAGEGLGYEAFF. The CDR3 nucleotides read TGCAGTGCTGGGGAGGGGTTAGGTTACGAAGCTTTCTTT.

In this sample, this clonotype turned up many times. This chain uses TRBV20-1 with TRBJ1-1; D call uncertain. The V and J ends lost 0 bases and 0 bases respectively, with 17 bases between them. Germline V gene lookup returns CDR1 DFQATT and CDR2 SNEGSKA (reference sequence). The CDR3 covers 17 residues. The CDR3 region is CSARERKVGSMNTEAFF. CDR3 nucleotides: TGCAGTGCTAGAGAGCGAAAGGTCGGGAGCATGAACACTGAAGCTTTCTTT.

This clonotype turned up a few times. V gene TRBV4-2 combines with J gene TRBJ2-5, with TRBD2 identical over 10 bases. J lost 2 bases, V lost 0 bases, and 3 bases had no gene match. There are 16 residues in the CDR3. In germline, CDR1 is LGHNA, CDR2 YNFKEQ. The CDR3 loop reads CASSQDLAGEQETQYF. In DNA form, the CDR3 reads TGTGCCAGCAGCCAAGATCTAGCGGGGGAGCAAGAGACCCAGTACTTC.

This clonotype was seen repeatedly, ten times or more. The chain employs TRBV15 and TRBJ1-5; 9 bases match TRBD1. The trim removed 1 base at V and 6 bases at J, leaving 13 bases unmatched. Germline-derived CDR1 and CDR2 are LNHNV and YYDKDF (reference sequence). CDR3 length: 18 amino acids. The CDR3, as DNA: TGTGCCACCAGCAGAGTCCGTGCTAACAGGGGGCTTGGTCAGCCCCAGCATTTT. Protein: CATSRVRANRGLGQPQHF.

This clonotype was observed at least ten times. The chain joins TRBV7-8 to TRBJ2-7, with 7 bases that match TRBD2. The CDR3 sequence is 13 residues long. V lost 3 bases to trimming and J lost 6 bases; unmatched junction nucleotides: 5. Germline CDR1 SGHVS, CDR2 FQNEAQ. The CDR3 nucleotides read TGTGCCAGCAGCTTTAGCGGGTCCGGCGAGCAGTACTTC. It codes for CASSFSGSGEQYF.

The table lists this clonotype with many counts. The chain employs TRBV9 and TRBJ2-7, with 9 bases fitting TRBD1. V lost 0 bases, J lost 2 bases, and 6 bases stayed unmatched. Germline CDR1 is SGDLS and CDR2 is YYNGEE. This CDR3 spans 16 amino acids. The CDR3 is CASSVGAGQGPYEQYF. CDR3 nucleotide sequence: TGTGCCAGCAGCGTAGGGGCCGGACAGGGGCCCTACGAGCAGTACTTC.

Turning to this clonotype: A read error may be the cause here, since a much bigger clone is one base away. The rearrangement joins TRBV30 to TRBJ2-3, with D perhaps matching TRBD2 (7 bases). V was shortened by 1 base and J by 4 bases, with 15 bases between the two germline ends. Germline CDR1 GTSNPN, CDR2 SVGIG (reference sequence). The CDR3 has 15 residues. The CDR3: CAWSDRGAHADTQYF. The CDR3 DNA follows: TGTGCCTGGAGTGACCGGGGGGCTCATGCAGATACGCAGTATTTT.

This clonotype has only a few counts. The CDR3 loop reads CASTDSRSNQPQHF. The DNA for the CDR3 is TGTGCCAGCACGGACTCAAGAAGCAATCAGCCCCAGCATTTT. The rearrangement joins TRBV6-1 to TRBJ1-5; D is unclear. This CDR3 spans 14 amino acids. Between the trimmed V and J ends, which lost 7 bases and 1 base, there was a span of 11 bases. Looked up from germline, CDR1 is MNHNS and CDR2 is SASEGT.

In its sample, this clonotype was seen many times. The chain joins TRBV4-1 to TRBJ2-3; D call uncertain. Germline CDR1 MGHRA, CDR2 YSYEKL. The CDR3 has 16 residues. Trimming cost V 0 bases and J 2 bases, with 12 bases left between them. CDR3: CASSQEGPPATDTQYF. In DNA, the CDR3 is TGCGCCAGCAGCCAAGAAGGGCCACCCGCCACAGATACGCAGTATTTT.

This clonotype has ten or more counts. The V gene is TRBV20-1, the J gene TRBJ1-2; 8 bases line up with TRBD1. CDR1 DFQATT and CDR2 SNEGSKA come from the germline V gene (reference sequence). CDR3 size: 14 residues. Germline trimming cut 5 bases from V and 7 bases from J; bases unmatched to any gene: 12. The DNA for the CDR3 is TGCAGTGCTCTCCTGGGACAGGAGGCAGGTGGCTACACCTTC. Encoded protein: CSALLGQEAGGYTF.

The table lists this clonotype with many counts. The rearrangement uses TRBV2 and TRBJ2-2, with TRBD1 matching over 8 bases. Per the germline V gene, CDR1 is SNHLY and CDR2 is FYNNEI. Trimming cost V 6 bases and J 1 base; bases outside gene matches: 7. There are 16 residues in the CDR3. Here the CDR3 reads CASRAGGGLNTGELFF. CDR3 nucleotide sequence: TGTGCCAGCAGAGCAGGGGGCGGATTGAACACCGGGGAGCTGTTTTTT.

At least ten counts were recorded for this clonotype. The rearrangement joins TRBV30 to TRBJ1-1; D is ambiguous. This CDR3 has 13 residues. V lost 7 bases and J 5 bases, leaving 17 bases between the germline ends. Germline CDR1 and CDR2: GTSNPN and SVGIG (reference sequence). CDR3 region: CASNGGRKTEAFF. As DNA, the CDR3 is TGTGCCTCTAATGGAGGGCGTAAGACTGAAGCTTTCTTT.

This clonotype appeared many times. The chain links TRBV3-1 to TRBJ1-1; 8 positions match TRBD1. Germline V CDR1 and CDR2: LGHDT, YNNKEL (reference sequence). There are 14 residues in the CDR3. Trimming took 4 bases from V and 11 from J; bases not matched to a gene: 12. DNA for the CDR3: TGTGCCAGCAGCCCGGGACAGGCTACGGGAGGGGCTTTCTTT. Residues: CASSPGQATGGAFF.

The chain couples TRBV15 to TRBJ2-7; TRBD2 matches 13 bases. With 5 bases clipped from V and 7 bases from J, the junction kept 20 bases outside the gene matches. The CDR3 loop spans 19 amino acids. CDR1 is LNHNV and CDR2 is YYDKDF in the germline V gene (reference sequence). In DNA, the CDR3 is TGTGCCACCAGCTCACAGGGCTGGGGAACTAGCGGGGGGGCTAATGAGCAGTACTTC. Protein product: CATSSQGWGTSGGANEQYF. The whole variable domain, filled in from reference TRBV15 and TRBJ2-7, reads DAMVIQNPRYQVTQFGKPVTLSCSQTLNHNVMYWYQQKSSQAPKLLFHYYDKDFNNEADTPDNFQSRRPNTSFCFLDIRSPGLGDTAMYLCATSSQGWGTSGGANEQYFGPGTRLTVT.

This clonotype was seen more than once but under ten times. The chain carries TRBV4-2 and TRBJ1-5; no definite D call. V dropped 4 bases and J dropped 15 bases, with 22 bases sitting between them. The V gene's germline CDR1 is LGHNA and CDR2 YNFKEQ. The CDR3 has 14 amino acids. The CDR3 sequence: CASSPGTGVPWRHF. CDR3 in DNA: TGTGCCAGCAGCCCCGGAACGGGAGTCCCATGGCGGCATTTT.

This clonotype has at least ten counts. The chain is built from TRBV30 and TRBJ2-1; no definite D call. The CDR3 sequence is 14 residues long. V dropped 5 bases and J dropped 0 bases, with 11 bases sitting between them. CDR1 GTSNPN and CDR2 SVGIG come from the germline V gene (reference sequence). CDR3 bases: TGTGCCTGGGGTTTGAAGAGCTCCTACAATGAGCAGTTCTTC. It is translated as CAWGLKSSYNEQFF.

The rearrangement uses TRBV20-1 and TRBJ2-7; 7 bases fit TRBD1. The CDR3 runs to 13 residues. The V gene's germline CDR1 is DFQATT and CDR2 SNEGSKA (reference sequence). Trimming at V came to 3 bases and at J to 2 bases, leaving 4 bases not matched to a gene. CDR3 sequence reads: CSARTGIPYEQYF. Written as DNA, the CDR3 is TGCAGTGCTAGGACAGGGATTCCCTACGAGCAGTACTTC.

This clonotype has at least ten counts. The V gene is TRBV20-1, the J gene TRBJ1-5, with 9 bases that match TRBD1. V dropped 3 bases and J dropped 7; count of bases not matched to a gene: 4. The CDR3 has 13 residues. Germline V gene data show CDR1 as DFQATT and CDR2 as SNEGSKA (reference sequence). CDR3 protein: CSASDRGGQPQHF. CDR3 coding DNA: TGCAGTGCTAGCGACAGGGGGGGGCAGCCCCAGCATTTT.

This clonotype was detected many times. This sequence joins TRBV24-1 and TRBJ2-7; either TRBD1 or TRBD2 may fit D (5 bases each). There are 16 residues in the CDR3. V dropped 4 bases and J dropped 2 bases, with 17 bases sitting between them. Germline V gives CDR1 KGHDR, CDR2 SFDVKD. The CDR3 sequence: CATSDLHRDGTYEQYF. The CDR3 bases are TGTGCCACCAGTGACCTGCACCGGGACGGAACCTACGAGCAGTACTTC.

This clonotype came up a few times. The chain has TRBV9 and TRBJ2-3; TRBD2 agrees at 15 bases. Germline lookup yields CDR1 SGDLS and CDR2 YYNGEE. The length of the CDR3 is 20 residues. With V trimmed by 3 bases and J by 0 bases, 11 bases remained unmatched. This CDR3 is CASSDVNRGLAGGSTDTQYF. CDR3 bases: TGTGCCAGCAGCGATGTAAACCGGGGACTAGCGGGGGGTAGCACAGATACGCAGTATTTT.

In this sample, this clonotype turned up many times. The chain has TRBV20-1 and TRBJ1-1, with a possible D match to TRBD1 (5 bases). Trimming took off 3 bases at V and 9 bases at J, with 14 bases between the two ends. CDR1 DFQATT and CDR2 SNEGSKA come from the germline V gene (reference sequence). This CDR3 region has 12 residues. The CDR3 nucleotides read TGCAGTGCTAGTGAGTGGGGGGATCAAGCTTTCTTT. Encoded protein: CSASEWGDQAFF.

The chain uses TRBV7-9 and TRBJ1-1, with unresolved D. Per germline, CDR1 SEHNR and CDR2 FQNEAQ (reference sequence). The CDR3 length is 13 residues. V lost 5 bases and J lost 4, with 11 bases in between. As DNA, the CDR3 is TGTGCCAGCAGCCGAGACGGTGGCACTGAAGCTTTCTTT. Amino acid sequence: CASSRDGGTEAFF.

This clonotype was recorded a few times. This chain uses TRBV6-2 or TRBV6-3 with TRBJ2-5; D is undetermined. This CDR3 has 15 residues. Deletions cut 0 bases from V and 4 bases from J, with 12 bases between. The germline V gene encodes CDR1 MNHEY and CDR2 SVGEGT. The CDR3 here is CASSYSSLGSETQYF. DNA for the CDR3: TGTGCCAGCAGTTACTCGAGTCTGGGGTCAGAGACCCAGTACTTC.

This clonotype was seen a handful of times. This rearrangement joins TRBV9 to TRBJ1-1; 9 bases fit TRBD1. With V trimmed by 1 base and J by 5 bases, 9 bases remained unmatched. The CDR3 covers 16 residues. The germline gives CDR1 SGDLS, CDR2 YYNGEE. The CDR3, as DNA: TGTGCCAGCAGCGTACAACCACAGGGGGCAGGTACTGAAGCTTTCTTT. It is translated as CASSVQPQGAGTEAFF.

The V and J genes are TRBV28 and TRBJ1-1; TRBD1 matches 8 bases. V dropped 2 bases and J dropped 6; count of bases not matched to a gene: 11. The CDR3 sequence is 16 residues long. CDR1 and CDR2 (germline): MDHEN, SYDVKM. The CDR3 sequence is CASSLPPTGADAEAFF. Here the CDR3 DNA reads TGTGCCAGCAGTTTACCTCCGACAGGGGCCGACGCTGAAGCTTTCTTT.

This clonotype has a handful of counts. V and J are TRBV9 and TRBJ1-2; D is uncertain. The germline gives CDR1 SGDLS, CDR2 YYNGEE. The ends were cut back, 6 bases at V and 10 bases at J, with 22 bases in the middle. The CDR3 loop spans 14 amino acids. The CDR3 DNA follows: TGTGCCAGCATTCTCACCCACCCCGGGAGAGCCTACACCTTC. Translating gives CASILTHPGRAYTF.

In this sample, this clonotype turned up many times. The V gene is TRBV6-2 or TRBV6-3, the J gene TRBJ1-1; tentatively, D is TRBD1 (5 bases). Trimming shortened V by 6 bases and J by 5 bases, and 10 bases separated the two germline ends. The CDR3 length is 12 residues. Germline lookup yields CDR1 MNHEY and CDR2 SVGEGT. CDR3 sequence: CASSKGWTEAFF. The CDR3 nucleotides read TGTGCCAGCAGCAAGGGGTGGACTGAAGCTTTCTTT.